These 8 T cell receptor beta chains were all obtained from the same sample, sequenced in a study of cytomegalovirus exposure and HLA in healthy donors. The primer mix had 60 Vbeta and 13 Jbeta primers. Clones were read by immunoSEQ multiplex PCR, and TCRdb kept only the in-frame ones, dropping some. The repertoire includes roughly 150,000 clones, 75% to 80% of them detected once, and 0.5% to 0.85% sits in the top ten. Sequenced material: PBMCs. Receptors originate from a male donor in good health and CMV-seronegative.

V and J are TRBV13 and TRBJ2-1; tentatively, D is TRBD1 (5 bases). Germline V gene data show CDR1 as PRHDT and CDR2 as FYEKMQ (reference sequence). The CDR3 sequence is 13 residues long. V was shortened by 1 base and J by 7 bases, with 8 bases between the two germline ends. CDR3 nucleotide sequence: TGTGCCAGCAGCTTAGAGGGGTCGAATGAGCAGTTCTTC. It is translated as CASSLEGSNEQFF.

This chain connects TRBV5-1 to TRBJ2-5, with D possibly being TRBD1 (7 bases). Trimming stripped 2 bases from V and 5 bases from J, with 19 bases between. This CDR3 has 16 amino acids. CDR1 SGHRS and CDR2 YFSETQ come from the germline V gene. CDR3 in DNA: TGCGCCAGCAGCTTAACGACCAGGCCAGGGGGGGAGACCCAGTACTTC. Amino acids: CASSLTTRPGGETQYF.

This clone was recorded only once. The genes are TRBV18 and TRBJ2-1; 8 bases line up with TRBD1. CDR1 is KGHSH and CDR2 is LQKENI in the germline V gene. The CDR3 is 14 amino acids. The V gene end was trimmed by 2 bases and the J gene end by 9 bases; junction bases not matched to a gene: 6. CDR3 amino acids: CASSPTTGVGEQFF. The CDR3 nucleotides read TGTGCCAGCTCACCAACGACAGGGGTGGGTGAGCAGTTCTTC.

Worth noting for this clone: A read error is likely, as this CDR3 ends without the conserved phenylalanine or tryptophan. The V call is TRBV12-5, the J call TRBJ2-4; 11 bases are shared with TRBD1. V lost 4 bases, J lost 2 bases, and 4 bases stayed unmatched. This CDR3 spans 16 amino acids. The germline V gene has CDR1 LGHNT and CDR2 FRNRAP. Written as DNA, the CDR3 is TGTGCTAGTGGTTCCGGACAGGGGGCCTCCAAAAACATTCAGTACCTC. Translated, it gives CASGSGQGASKNIQYL.

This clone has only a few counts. The CDR3, as DNA: TGTGCCAGCAGCCCGGACAGGGGGTACGAGCAGTACTTC. Residues: CASSPDRGYEQYF. This chain uses TRBV7-8 with TRBJ2-7, with 10 bases lining up with TRBD1. This CDR3 spans 13 amino acids. The junction had 2 bases not matched to a gene; V was cut back by 5 bases and J by 4 bases. In germline, CDR1 is SGHVS, CDR2 FQNEAQ.

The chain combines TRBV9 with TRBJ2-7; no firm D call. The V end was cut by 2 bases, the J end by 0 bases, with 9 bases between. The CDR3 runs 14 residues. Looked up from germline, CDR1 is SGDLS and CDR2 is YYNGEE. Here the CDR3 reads CASSVTANSYEQYF. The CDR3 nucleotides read TGTGCCAGCAGCGTTACAGCTAACTCCTACGAGCAGTACTTC.

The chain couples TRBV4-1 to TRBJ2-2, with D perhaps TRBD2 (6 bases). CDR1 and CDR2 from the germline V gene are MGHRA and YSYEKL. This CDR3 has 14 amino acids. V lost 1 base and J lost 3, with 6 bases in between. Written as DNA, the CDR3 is TGCGCCAGCAGCCAAGCGGGAGACACCGGGGAGCTGTTTTTT. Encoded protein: CASSQAGDTGELFF.

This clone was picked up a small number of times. Written as DNA, the CDR3 is TGTGCCAGCACTCTCCAGGGGCAGGGCACTGAAGCTTTCTTT. This encodes CASTLQGQGTEAFF. The gene calls are TRBV7-2 and TRBJ1-1, with D maybe TRBD1 (6 bases). CDR1 SGHTA and CDR2 FQGNSA come from the germline V gene. CDR3 size: 14 residues. The ends were cut back, 7 bases at V and 4 bases at J, with 16 bases in the middle.